The source of this T cell receptor (beta chain) is a study of patients and donors after allogeneic stem cell transplantation. CDR3 length equals 15 residues. Trimming pared 6 bases from V and 1 base from J, leaving 17 bases between. Germline loops: CDR1 SGHRS, CDR2 YFSETQ. This clonotype was seen a few times. TCRdb independently ran MiXCR on the RT-PCR reads; one entry per CDR3 protein. The profile shows more than 7,500 distinct CDR3 sequences, around 10% of them singletons. This clonotype originated in a human donor who was either an allogeneic HSCT recipient or a stem cell or donor lymphocyte infusion donor (not recorded which). It is not recorded whose cells these are; they may come from a transplant donor. Sequences were obtained from blood, either unsorted or a sorted T cell fraction (not recorded which). V and J are TRBV5-1 and TRBJ2-7; D might be TRBD1 or TRBD2, each matching 5 bases. The CDR3 DNA sequence: TGCGCCAGCACCGACGCTCCCGGGGCGTCCTACGAGCAGTACTTC. It specifies CASTDAPGASYEQYF. Full variable domain (remainder filled in from reference TRBV5-1 and TRBJ2-7): KAGVTQTPRYLIKTRGQQVTLSCSPISGHRSVSWYQQTPGQGLQFLFEYFSETQRNKGNFPGRFSGRQFSNSRSEMNVSTLELGDSALYLCASTDAPGASYEQYFGPGTRLTVT.